This T cell receptor (beta chain) was recovered during a study of T cells in Graves' hyperthyroidism and ophthalmopathy (dated by TCRdb to the late 2010s). Describing the broader study: Peripheral blood was sampled at the time of initial diagnosis, prior to any treatment. A discovery cohort of about 95 patients, approximately 45 with Graves' ophthalmopathy and about 60 with stable Graves' hyperthyroidism, was used to find distinguishing TCR V-J signatures. Prospective prediction of ophthalmopathy was tested in an independent validation cohort consisting of some 19 hyperthyroidism patients and around 17 patients who later progressed to ophthalmopathy. The 85 to 100 discovery patients were divided at random into training and test sets in a 7:3 ratio. In addition, the study compared T-cell repertoires in thyroid tissue and in blood from roughly 6 Graves' hyperthyroidism patients. After blood sampling, hyperthyroidism patients were treated with methimazole at a starting dose of 30 mg daily, and ophthalmopathy patients were treated with high-dose intravenous methylprednisolone. According to the paper, TCR Vbeta CDR3 sequencing was carried out on 135 peripheral blood samples, which came from around 43 ophthalmopathy, under 85 hyperthyroidism and 17 progressor patients. General study outcomes and caveats: Most expanded thyroid clonotypes (frequency above 0.001) were also found in blood, which suggests that blood repertoires may mirror thyroid immune responses. In validation, the model predicted progression to ophthalmopathy with 60% to 71% sensitivity and about 72% specificity, a median of 6.5 months before onset. A model built on a 13 V-J signature distinguished ophthalmopathy from stable hyperthyroidism, reaching roughly 88% sensitivity and approximately 81% specificity in cross-validation and 80%/75% in testing. No statistical method was used to set the sample size in advance, and investigators knew the group allocation.

As to this clonotype: Its cognate antigen has yet to be identified. Per-nucleotide qualities are absent, and no much larger clonotype sits a single base away.

Reading from cysteine to phenylalanine, the CDR3 counts 15 amino acids. Of the read, only the CDR3 DNA is kept; its 45 bases are in frame from base 1. Sequences MNHEY (CDR1) and SMNVEV (CDR2) are obtained from the germline V gene (reference sequence). The germline V and J ends show losses of 3 bases and 2 bases respectively, and no gene match explains 5 bases of the junction. The TCR beta CDR3 regions were amplified from RNA transcripts. The first round of RT-PCR for the TCR CDR3 was performed with the HTBI primer set and the Qiagen OneStep RT-PCR kit. The libraries were constructed in a second round of multiplex PCR and then size-selected and purified. The libraries were sequenced on an Illumina HiSeq2000 using paired-end 100 bp reads. In the paper's pipeline: SOAPnuke was used to process the raw data, throwing out any read that contained adapters or uncalled bases, had a mean Phred below 15, or lacked an exact constant-primer or identifier match. High-quality paired reads were merged using COPE v1.2.5, and each unique nucleotide sequence was defined as a clonotype. MiTCR v1.1 was used to align clonotypes to the IMGT TRBV, TRBD and TRBJ reference segments. Analysis was restricted to V-J combinations with a frequency above 0.0001, which covered 99% to 99.2% of repertoires. A TCS score was defined as the ratio of F50 (clonal expansion) to E x V (chaos), with BLOSUM62-based TCRdist applied between CDR3 peptides within each V-J. Welch's t-statistics and random forest reduced 500 to 550 V-J features to about 12, which were used in a naive Bayes classifier (R e1071). Using fastp trimming at Q25 and MiXCR clonotype assembly, TCRdb reanalyzed the public sequencing data and kept in-frame beta chains. Every CDR3 protein is listed once, alongside the most common genes and DNA of its rows. TCRdb's processing, not the authors', yielded these V and J calls. This sample gives hundreds of thousands of distinct CDR3 sequences in total; roughly 16% of them show up just once. About 3.5% of the sample is held by the ten biggest clonotypes.

Ophthalmopathy patients had moderately to severely active disease, Clinical Activity Score of at least 3, NOSPECS grade of at least 4, and duration under 3 months. Exclusion was applied to patients with uncontrolled infections, other autoimmune diseases, pregnancy or lactation. Diagnoses were established on the basis of clinical symptoms, serum thyroxine and TRAb, thyroid ultrasound, and orbital computed tomography. PBMCs were isolated from more than 8 ml of fresh peripheral blood by Ficoll-Paque density gradient centrifugation. Trizol reagent was used to extract total RNA, and RNA quality was then checked on an Agilent 2100 Bioanalyzer.

The V and J genes are TRBV27 and TRBJ2-3; TRBD2 matches 7 bases in the middle. The receptor was isolated from a woman between 40 and 50 years old with Graves' ophthalmopathy. Sequencing was performed on blood. The CDR3 loop reads CASSFRAGLTDTQYF. At the DNA level, the sequence is TGTGCCAGCAGTTTTCGAGCGGGACTCACAGATACGCAGTATTTT.